Listed here are 31 T cell receptor beta chains from one sample, sequenced in a study of shared clonotypes between healthy human individuals. TCRdb keeps only in-frame clones here, not all; method: immunoSEQ multiplex PCR. The data hold approximately 110,000 clones, with roughly 66% observed a single time. Sequenced material: memory CD8+ T cells sorted from blood. This sample's subset: CD45RO+ cells pooled with CCR7-negative TemRA cells. These receptors originate from a woman aged 30 to 39 in good health.

The chain uses TRBV7-2 and TRBJ2-7, with 7 bases matching TRBD2. The length of the CDR3 is 16 residues. J was trimmed by 0 bases and V by 5 bases; bases with no gene match: 10. Germline V CDR1 and CDR2: SGHTA, FQGNSA. CDR3 in DNA: TGTGCCAGCAGCCACGGGTGGGGGGGTGTCTCCTACGAGCAGTACTTC. Translated, it gives CASSHGWGGVSYEQYF.

This clone was found a few times. In the same sample, other DNA sequences code for this CDR3. This chain uses TRBV2 with TRBJ2-1; 11 bases fit TRBD2. The CDR3 extends over 16 amino acids. V was pared by 3 bases and J by 4 bases, with 5 bases of the junction left unmatched. Germline V CDR1 and CDR2: SNHLY, FYNNEI. The CDR3 coding sequence is TGTGCCAGCAGTGAGGGAAGGACTAGCGGGTACAATGAGCAGTTCTTC. Amino acid sequence: CASSEGRTSGYNEQFF.

This clone was counted many times. The chain has TRBV30 and TRBJ2-3, with a weak D call TRBD2 (6 bases). V dropped 6 bases and J dropped 2 bases, with 9 bases sitting between them. Germline V lookup: CDR1 GTSNPN, CDR2 SVGIG (reference sequence). CDR3 length: 12 residues. This CDR3 reads CACREPTDTQYF. The CDR3 region has the DNA TGTGCCTGCCGGGAGCCCACAGATACGCAGTATTTT.

The CDR3 region is CASGANRQPRAGNYEQYF. CDR3 DNA: TGTGCCAGCGGGGCCAATCGCCAACCCAGAGCGGGGAACTACGAGCAGTACTTC. V and J are TRBV2 and TRBJ2-7; 7 nucleotides align to TRBD2. The CDR3 length is 18 residues. Germline assignment: CDR1 SNHLY and CDR2 FYNNEI. V dropped 8 bases and J dropped 3; count of bases not matched to a gene: 22.

V and J are TRBV7-9 and TRBJ2-7, with a possible D match to TRBD2 (5 bases). Looked up from germline, CDR1 is SEHNR and CDR2 is FQNEAQ (reference sequence). Trimming took 1 base from V and 3 from J, leaving 13 bases between them. CDR3 size: 15 residues. The CDR3 DNA is TGTGCCAGCAGCTTAGTAACTAGGGTCAACTACGAGCAGTACTTC. This gives the protein CASSLVTRVNYEQYF.

V and J are TRBV21-1 and TRBJ2-7. TRBV21-1 constitutes a pseudogene. The CDR3 runs to 8 residues. CDR3 loop: CASTEQYF. CDR3 nucleotides: TGTGCCAGCACCGAGCAGTACTTC.

The rearrangement links TRBV10-1 to TRBJ2-2; TRBD2 matches at 8 bases. V lost 3 bases to trimming and J lost 3 bases; unmatched junction nucleotides: 0. Germline lookup yields CDR1 WNHNN and CDR2 SYGVQD (reference sequence). The CDR3 length is 14 residues. This CDR3 reads CASSDGRDTGELFF. In nucleotides, the CDR3 is TGCGCCAGCAGTGACGGGAGGGACACCGGGGAGCTGTTTTTT.

The J gene is TRBJ1-5, the V gene TRBV6-6; 9 nucleotides agree with TRBD1. The trim removed 6 bases at V and 5 bases at J, leaving 5 bases unmatched. The CDR3 covers 14 residues. Per the germline V gene, CDR1 is MNHNY and CDR2 is SVGAGI (reference sequence). The CDR3 is CASRGTGMDQPQHF. CDR3 nucleotide sequence: TGTGCCAGCAGGGGGACAGGGATGGATCAGCCCCAGCATTTT.

V usage is TRBV4-2 and J usage is TRBJ2-5; no reliable D call. Deletions cut 1 base from V and 1 base from J, with 16 bases between. Germline V gene sequence: CDR1 LGHNA, CDR2 YNFKEQ. The length of the CDR3 is 17 residues. The CDR3 spells CASSQVWAIQIQETQYF. In nucleotides, the CDR3 is TGTGCCAGCAGCCAAGTTTGGGCTATCCAAATCCAAGAGACCCAGTACTTC.

This clone was detected only once. This rearrangement joins TRBV19 to TRBJ2-7; perhaps TRBD1 as D (7 bases). V dropped 2 bases and J dropped 6 bases, with 11 bases sitting between them. The CDR3 is made up of 13 amino acids. Germline-derived CDR1 and CDR2 are LNHDA and SQIVND (reference sequence). This CDR3 reads CASSIIQGGEQYF. CDR3 nucleotide sequence: TGTGCCAGTAGTATAATCCAGGGGGGCGAGCAGTACTTC.

This chain connects TRBV4-2 to TRBJ2-3; tentatively, D is TRBD2 (6 bases). Trimming took 5 bases from V and 3 from J, leaving 15 bases between them. Germline V lookup: CDR1 LGHNA, CDR2 YNFKEQ. This CDR3 has 15 amino acids. CDR3 in DNA: TGTGCCAGCAGCGAAGGTCGGGGGAGTACAGATACGCAGTATTTT. Encoded protein: CASSEGRGSTDTQYF.

The rearrangement uses TRBV9 and TRBJ2-2, with 11 positions matching TRBD2. Germline trimming cut 0 bases from V and 0 bases from J; bases unmatched to any gene: 13. The length of the CDR3 is 21 residues. Germline assignment: CDR1 SGDLS and CDR2 YYNGEE. CDR3 sequence: CASSVGSMGLAALANTGELFF. Written as DNA, the CDR3 is TGTGCCAGCAGCGTAGGGAGTATGGGACTAGCGGCCCTCGCGAACACCGGGGAGCTGTTTTTT.

This clone occurred a few times. The chain is built from TRBV7-8 and TRBJ2-7; D ambiguous. Germline CDR1 SGHVS, CDR2 FQNEAQ. The CDR3 loop spans 12 amino acids. Trimming removed 3 bases from V and 5 bases from J, with 8 bases in between. The CDR3 reads CASSFLFHEQYF. In DNA form, the CDR3 reads TGTGCCAGCAGCTTTCTCTTCCACGAGCAGTACTTC.

In this sample, this clone turned up many times. The CDR3 nucleotides are TGCGCCAGCAGTGCGGGACATTCTAGCTCTGGGGCCAACGTCCTGACTTTC. It translates to CASSAGHSSSGANVLTF. V usage is TRBV10-1 and J usage is TRBJ2-6; D may be TRBD1 (6 bases). Between the trimmed V and J ends, which lost 4 bases and 0 bases, there was a span of 13 bases. From germline, CDR1 is WNHNN and CDR2 SYGVQD (reference sequence). CDR3 length equals 17 residues.

This clone was seen only a few times. The chain has TRBV25-1 and TRBJ2-3; D possibly corresponds to TRBD2 (6 bases). V lost 1 base and J lost 2, with 10 bases in between. Looked up from germline, CDR1 is MGHDK and CDR2 is SYGVNS. The CDR3 contains 15 residues. In DNA, the CDR3 is TGTGCCAGCAGTGAATCGGGCGGGACCACAGATACGCAGTATTTT. Encoded protein: CASSESGGTTDTQYF.

The V and J genes are TRBV19 and TRBJ1-5, with 7 bases matching TRBD1. CDR1 is LNHDA, CDR2 SQIVND, per germline (reference sequence). V was clipped by 7 bases and J by 3 bases; unmatched bases: 6. There are 14 residues in the CDR3. The chain's CDR3 is CASTTTGTNQPQHF. The CDR3 DNA reads TGTGCCAGTACGACGACAGGGACCAATCAGCCCCAGCATTTT.

The chain joins TRBV29-1 to TRBJ2-2, with 8 nucleotides matching TRBD2. The V and J ends lost 7 bases and 3 bases, in that order; junction bases with no gene match: 4. CDR3 size: 13 residues. Per germline, CDR1 SQVTM and CDR2 ANQGSEA. CDR3 nucleotide sequence: TGCAGCGCCAGGACTAGCCACACCGGGGAGCTGTTTTTT. Its translation: CSARTSHTGELFF.

The J gene is TRBJ2-3, the V gene TRBV30, with 11 bases lining up with TRBD1. CDR1 GTSNPN and CDR2 SVGIG come from the germline V gene (reference sequence). The CDR3 spans 14 residues. V trimming: 5 bases; J trimming: 5 bases; junction bases outside the gene matches: 6. The CDR3 spells CAWQGTGGGDTQYF. CDR3 coding DNA: TGTGCCTGGCAAGGGACAGGGGGAGGAGATACGCAGTATTTT.

This rearrangement joins TRBV5-1 to TRBJ1-1; 9 nucleotides match TRBD1. Trimming at V came to 3 bases and at J to 0 bases, leaving 6 bases not matched to a gene. The CDR3 extends over 16 amino acids. Germline V gene lookup returns CDR1 SGHRS and CDR2 YFSETQ. The CDR3 DNA is TGCGCCAGCAGCTCTGGGACAGGGTGGGTGAACACTGAAGCTTTCTTT. Residues: CASSSGTGWVNTEAFF.

The chain couples TRBV5-4 to TRBJ2-7; D is undetermined. V dropped 4 bases and J dropped 6 bases, with 8 bases sitting between them. Per germline, CDR1 SGHNT and CDR2 YYREEE (reference sequence). The CDR3 has 11 residues. The CDR3 region is CASSQLLEQYF. Here the CDR3 DNA reads TGTGCCAGCAGCCAACTCCTCGAGCAGTACTTC.

In this sample, this clone turned up a few times. The J gene is TRBJ2-3, the V gene TRBV5-1, with 12 bases aligning to TRBD2. With 4 bases clipped from V and 0 bases from J, the junction kept 9 bases outside the gene matches. CDR3 length: 18 residues. Germline V CDR1 and CDR2: SGHRS, YFSETQ. This CDR3 is CASSVRPGTSGSTDTQYF. In DNA form, the CDR3 reads TGCGCCAGCAGCGTACGCCCAGGGACTAGCGGGAGCACAGATACGCAGTATTTT.

This chain links TRBV2 with TRBJ1-5; D may be TRBD1 (5 bases). The CDR3 spans 14 residues. Germline-derived CDR1 and CDR2 are SNHLY and FYNNEI. V shed 10 bases and J shed 5 bases, with 18 bases lying between them. The DNA of the CDR3 is TGTGCCACCCCTTCTCCGGGACCCGATCAGCCCCAGCATTTT. Residues: CATPSPGPDQPQHF.

V gene TRBV19 combines with J gene TRBJ2-2, with 8 bases identical to TRBD1. With 11 bases clipped from V and 4 bases from J, the junction kept 6 bases outside the gene matches. Per the germline V gene, CDR1 is LNHDA and CDR2 is SQIVND (reference sequence). This CDR3 is built from 13 residues. CDR3 DNA: TGTGCCGTGCAAACAGGGGGCACCGGGGAGCTGTTTTTT. Translating it yields CAVQTGGTGELFF.

V and J are TRBV27 and TRBJ2-1; no definite D call. The CDR3 sequence is 15 residues long. Looked up from germline, CDR1 is MNHEY and CDR2 is SMNVEV (reference sequence). Trimming stripped 6 bases from V and 0 bases from J, with 12 bases between. The CDR3 DNA reads TGTGCCAGCAGCCACCCATTAAGCTCCTACAATGAGCAGTTCTTC. Protein: CASSHPLSSYNEQFF.

This rearrangement joins TRBV6-1 to TRBJ1-5, with D uncertain. The CDR3 totals 14 residues. From germline, CDR1 is MNHNS and CDR2 SASEGT. V gave up 3 bases and J gave up 1 base, with 7 bases separating them. Here the CDR3 DNA reads TGTGCCAGCAGTGACGTTTGGAGCAATCAGCCCCAGCATTTT. Its translation is CASSDVWSNQPQHF.

V is TRBV27 and J is TRBJ2-1; D might be TRBD2 (5 bases). CDR3 length: 16 residues. CDR1 is MNHEY, CDR2 SMNVEV, per germline (reference sequence). Deletions cut 6 bases from V and 0 bases from J, with 15 bases between. The CDR3 loop reads CASSIGLLSSYNEQFF. The CDR3 DNA reads TGTGCCAGCAGCATTGGACTTTTGAGCTCCTACAATGAGCAGTTCTTC.

This clone showed up many times. The CDR3 here is CASSMSPGRSDIQYF. The CDR3 bases are TGTGCCAGTAGTATGAGTCCCGGGAGGTCTGACATTCAGTACTTC. The V gene is TRBV19, the J gene TRBJ2-4; 7 positions agree with TRBD2. V trimming: 3 bases; J trimming: 8 bases; junction bases outside the gene matches: 10. Germline-derived CDR1 and CDR2 are LNHDA and SQIVND (reference sequence). The CDR3 is made up of 15 amino acids.

The V call is TRBV2, the J call TRBJ2-5, with 8 bases matching TRBD1. With 10 bases clipped from V and 3 bases from J, the junction kept 16 bases outside the gene matches. The CDR3 consists of 16 residues. Germline lookup yields CDR1 SNHLY and CDR2 FYNNEI. The chain's CDR3 is CATIWRQGLTEETQYF. CDR3 in DNA: TGTGCCACCATATGGAGACAGGGGTTGACCGAAGAGACCCAGTACTTC.

The V and J genes are TRBV5-4 and TRBJ2-7; no clear D. Between the trimmed V and J ends, which lost 4 bases and 6 bases, there was a span of 11 bases. Germline V gives CDR1 SGHNT, CDR2 YYREEE (reference sequence). The CDR3 contains 12 residues. For the CDR3, the DNA is TGTGCCAGCAGCCGAGGTAGTTCCGAGCAGTACTTC. Residues: CASSRGSSEQYF.

The chain combines TRBV28 with TRBJ2-2; 9 nucleotides line up with TRBD1. The V segment lost 10 bases and the J segment 4 bases; nucleotides outside the gene matches: 10. CDR1 and CDR2 from the germline V gene are MDHEN and SYDVKM. This CDR3 is 15 amino acids long. CDR3: CAMRKGQGGTGELFF. The DNA for the CDR3 is TGTGCCATGAGAAAGGGACAGGGTGGCACCGGGGAGCTGTTTTTT.

The rearrangement joins TRBV6-1 to TRBJ2-7, with 7 bases aligning to TRBD2. CDR3 length: 14 amino acids. Germline CDR1 MNHNS, CDR2 SASEGT. The J segment lost 6 bases and the V segment lost 2 bases, leaving 7 bases of the junction unmatched. CDR3 nucleotide sequence: TGTGCCAGCAGTGAATTTTTTACGGGGGGCGAGCAGTACTTC. It is translated as CASSEFFTGGEQYF.